This is a list of T cell receptor beta chains from one sample in a study of graft-versus-host responses after intestinal transplantation. Measured with immunoSEQ multiplex PCR; TCRdb has only the in-frame clones, and not every one. This table has some 120,000 clones, just over 90% appearing once. No antigen is known for these receptors. Sequencing used unstimulated CD4+ T cells sorted from spleen or lymph node cells, obtained before intestinal transplant. The receptors were gathered from a human donor who received an intestinal transplant. Each CDR3 is given with its conserved first and last residue. A D gene is named only where the DNA matches it firmly. Part of the rows lack a size; the others show once, few, many or a class for expanded clones.

TRBJ1-5 | NA | NA | TRBV9 | TGTGCCAGCAGCAGGGGAAATAGCAATCAGCCCCAGCATTTT | CASSRGNSNQPQHF
TRBJ2-1 | NA | NA | TRBV6-1 | TGTGCCAGCAGACAGTACAATGAGCAGTTCTTC | CASRQYNEQFF
TRBJ2-2 | NA | NA | TRBV7-6 | TGTGCCAGCAGCCTCGTGACCGGGGAGCTGTTTTTT | CASSLVTGELFF
TRBJ1-2 | NA | NA | TRBV18 | TGTGCCAGCTCACCACAGACACATAACTATGGCTACACCTTC | CASSPQTHNYGYTF
TRBJ1-2 | NA | NA | TRBV5-1 | TGCGCCAGCAGCTTGATTCCTAGAGGCATGGAAAGCTACACCTTC | CASSLIPRGMESYTF
TRBJ1-3 | NA | NA | TRBV6-5 | TGTGCCAGCAGACGCGGATTCTTCTCTGGAAACACCATATATTTT | CASRRGFFSGNTIYF
TRBJ1-1 | NA | NA | TRBV14 | TGTGCCAGCAGCCATCGTATCCGGGGGACTGAAGCTTTCTTT | CASSHRIRGTEAFF
TRBJ1-2 | NA | NA | TRBV28 | TGTGCCATCGGAGATTGGGGGGATGCGTCTAACTATGGCTACACCTTC | CAIGDWGDASNYGYTF
TRBJ2-5 | NA | NA | TRBV4-1 | TGCGCCAGCAGCCAACTGCCCAATGGGGGCCTCCAAGAGACCCAGTACTTC | CASSQLPNGGLQETQYF
TRBJ1-1 | NA | TRBD1 | TRBV28 | TGTGCCAGCAGTTTATTAGACAGGGGGCAAGCTGAAGCTTTCTTT | CASSLLDRGQAEAFF
TRBJ1-1 | NA | TRBD1 | TRBV6-5 | TGTGCCAGCAGTTACGCGGACAGGGGGCGGGATACTGAAGCTTTCTTT | CASSYADRGRDTEAFF
TRBJ1-1 | NA | TRBD1 | TRBV6-1 | TGTGCCAGCAGTGAACAGGGGGCGGCTGAAGCTTTCTTT | CASSEQGAAEAFF
TRBJ2-1 | NA | TRBD1 | TRBV9 | TGTGCCAGCAGCGCCCGGGACAGCGGCAATGAGCAGTTCTTC | CASSARDSGNEQFF
TRBJ2-1 | once | NA | TRBV9 | TGTGCCAGCAGCGTCGGTCCTACCCCTTGGAATGAGCAGTTCTTC | CASSVGPTPWNEQFF
TRBJ2-7 | once | NA | TRBV5-5 | TGTGCCAGCAGCTTGTGGTCGGGGGACGAGCAGTACTTC | CASSLWSGDEQYF
TRBJ1-4 | NA | NA | TRBV7-2 | TGTGCCAGCAGCTTGGATGGCGGCCGCGGGGAAAAACTGTTTTTT | CASSLDGGRGEKLFF
TRBJ2-1 | NA | TRBD2 | TRBV6-6 | TGTGCCAGCAGTTACGCTCTAGCGGGGTGGAACAATGAGCAGTTCTTC | CASSYALAGWNNEQFF
TRBJ2-3 | NA | TRBD1 | TRBV10-3 | TGTGCCACCTCGGACAGGGCTAGCACAGATACGCAGTATTTT | CATSDRASTDTQYF
TRBJ2-3 | NA | TRBD2 | TRBV5-1 | TGCGCCAGCAGCGTGGGACTAGCGGGAGTAACAGATACGCAGTATTTT | CASSVGLAGVTDTQYF
TRBJ1-1 | NA | TRBD1 | TRBV7-2 | TGTGCCAGCAGATGGACAGGGGAGTTTCGCCCTGAAGCTTTCTTT | CASRWTGEFRPEAFF
TRBJ1-2 | NA | NA | TRBV18 | TGTGCCAGCTCACCACAGGGGGACTATGGCTACACCTTC | CASSPQGDYGYTF
TRBJ1-2 | NA | TRBD1 | TRBV9 | TGTGCCAGCAGGCCGCCGGGACAGGAGAACTATGGCTACACCTTC | CASRPPGQENYGYTF
TRBJ2-2 | NA | NA | TRBV7-2 | TGTGCCAGCAGCTTTTTCTTTGCGTCGAACACCGGGGAGCTGTTTTTT | CASSFFFASNTGELFF
TRBJ1-6 | NA | NA | TRBV14 | TGTGCCAGCAGCCAGAAGACAGGTGCTAATAATTCACCCCTCCACTTT | CASSQKTGANNSPLHF
TRBJ1-1 | NA | NA | TRBV18 | TGTGCCAGCTCACCAATGCAGGGTCAGAACACTGAAGCTTTCTTT | CASSPMQGQNTEAFF
TRBJ2-3 | NA | NA | TRBV5-4 | TGTGCCAGCAGCTTGAGCGCGGGGGCCGGCACAGATACGCAGTATTTT | CASSLSAGAGTDTQYF
TRBJ2-2 | NA | NA | TRBV30 | TGTGCCTGGAGTCGTAGGAACACCGGGGAGCTGTTTTTT | CAWSRRNTGELFF
TRBJ2-7 | NA | NA | TRBV5-4 | TGTGCCAGCAGCAAGGGGGGACAGCGCTCCTACGAGCAGTACTTC | CASSKGGQRSYEQYF
TRBJ2-7 | NA | TRBD1 | TRBV7-2 | TGTGCCAGCAGCAACCGACAGGGCCCCTACGAGCAGTACTTC | CASSNRQGPYEQYF
TRBJ1-5 | NA | NA | TRBV28 | TGTGCCAGCAGCCGCCCTAGGGAGAATCAGCCCCAGCATTTT | CASSRPRENQPQHF
TRBJ2-4 | few | TRBD2 | TRBV6-1 | TGTGCCAGCGCCGTCGGGGGGATGTGGAAAAACATTCAGTACTTC | CASAVGGMWKNIQYF
TRBJ1-5 | NA | NA | TRBV6-5 | TGTGCCAGCAGTTACCGGGAAGGCCAGCCCCAGCATTTT | CASSYREGQPQHF
TRBJ1-6 | few | NA | TRBV6-1 | TGTGCCAGCAGGGGGTCGGGGGGGGTCCACTCACCCCTCCACTTT | CASRGSGGVHSPLHF
TRBJ2-2 | NA | NA | TRBV7-3 | TGTGCCAGCAGACAGGGTCCTAACACCGGGGAGCTGTTTTTT | CASRQGPNTGELFF
TRBJ2-5 | NA | NA | TRBV29-1 | TGCAGCGGTAGCGGCGGAGGTGAGACCCAGTACTTC | CSGSGGGETQYF
TRBJ1-5 | once | NA | TRBV27 | TGTGCCAGCAGTTTTCAGAGTAGCGGTCAGCCCCAGCATTTT | CASSFQSSGQPQHF
TRBJ1-1 | NA | TRBD1 | TRBV28 | TGTGCCAGCAGTCTTCGACAGGGGGTGGCTTTCTTT | CASSLRQGVAFF
TRBJ2-1 | NA | NA | TRBV14 | TGTGCCAGCAGCCAAGATCGGGATGAGCAGTTCTTC | CASSQDRDEQFF
TRBJ2-5 | NA | NA | TRBV2 | TGTGCCAGCAGTCGGGGTGGGGACAACAAAGAGACCCAGTACTTC | CASSRGGDNKETQYF